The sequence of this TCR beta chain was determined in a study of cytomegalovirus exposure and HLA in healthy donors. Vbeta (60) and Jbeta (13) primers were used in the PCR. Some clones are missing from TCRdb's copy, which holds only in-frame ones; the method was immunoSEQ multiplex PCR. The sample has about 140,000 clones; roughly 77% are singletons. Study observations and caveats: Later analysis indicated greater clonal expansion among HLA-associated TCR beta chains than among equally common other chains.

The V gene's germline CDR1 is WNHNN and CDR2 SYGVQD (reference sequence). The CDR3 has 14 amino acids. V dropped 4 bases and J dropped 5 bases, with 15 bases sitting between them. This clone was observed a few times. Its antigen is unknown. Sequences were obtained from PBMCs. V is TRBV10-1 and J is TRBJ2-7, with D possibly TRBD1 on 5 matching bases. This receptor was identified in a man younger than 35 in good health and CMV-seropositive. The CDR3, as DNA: TGCGCCAGCAGTGCCAGGGATTACGGAAACGAGCAGTACTTC. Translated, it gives CASSARDYGNEQYF.